The 8 T cell receptor beta chains below were found in one sample sequenced in a study of cytomegalovirus exposure and HLA in healthy donors. Use of 60 Vbeta and 13 Jbeta primers characterized the PCR. The protocol was immunoSEQ multiplex PCR, while the TCRdb copy is restricted to in-frame clones and leaves out a portion. The repertoire includes 89,000 or so clones, around four fifths of them detected once, and about 2.1% sits in the top ten. The sample was PBMCs. The origin of the receptors is a boy aged 5-17 years in good health and CMV-seronegative.

This chain uses TRBV23-1 with TRBJ2-5; 9 bases map to TRBD1. TRBV23-1 is an ORF, and what it does is uncertain. V shed 4 bases, J shed 1 base, and the junction held 7 bases outside the gene matches. The CDR3 is made up of 16 amino acids. The CDR3 is CASSRGTGILQETQYF. CDR3 bases: TGCGCCAGCAGTCGGGGGACAGGGATACTCCAAGAGACCCAGTACTTC.

This clone was seen a handful of times. This chain joins TRBV11-2 and TRBJ2-7; D uncertain. V was cut by 2 bases and J by 2 bases, with 4 bases left in between. CDR3 size: 12 residues. Per the germline V gene, CDR1 is SGHAT and CDR2 is FQNNGV. CDR3 loop: CASSLSTYEQYF. CDR3 DNA: TGTGCCAGCAGCTTATCCACCTACGAGCAGTACTTC.

CDR3 coding DNA: TGTGCCAGCAGTTTAACAGGGGGCACAGATACGCAGTATTTT. Its translation: CASSLTGGTDTQYF. The V call is TRBV7-9, the J call TRBJ2-3; 7 nucleotides line up with TRBD1. This CDR3 is built from 14 residues. V lost 6 bases, J lost 1 base, and 4 bases stayed unmatched. Germline V lookup: CDR1 SEHNR, CDR2 FQNEAQ (reference sequence).

The chain recombines TRBV5-4 with TRBJ2-2; 9 nucleotides match TRBD1. V lost 7 bases to trimming and J lost 5 bases; unmatched junction nucleotides: 12. Germline values: CDR1 SGHNT, CDR2 YYREEE (reference sequence). This CDR3 has 16 amino acids. CDR3 DNA sequence: TGTGCCAGCCGCCTCACAGGGGGCGGCAGGACCGGGGAGCTGTTTTTT. This codes for CASRLTGGGRTGELFF. The full variable domain, with the rest looked up from reference TRBV5-4 and TRBJ2-2, is ETGVTQSPTHLIKTRGQQVTLRCSSQSGHNTVSWYQQALGQGPQFIFQYYREEENGRGNFPPRFSGLQFPNYSSELNVNALELDDSALYLCASRLTGGGRTGELFFGEGSRLTVL.

Concerning this clone: Other DNA variants within this sample encode the same CDR3. The chain joins TRBV29-1 to TRBJ2-7; TRBD2 might be the D (6 bases). This CDR3 contains 13 residues. Germline lookup yields CDR1 SQVTM and CDR2 ANQGSEA. Deletions cut 5 bases from V and 0 bases from J, with 11 bases between. The CDR3 DNA reads TGCAGCGTTAGAGGAGGGAGCTCCTACGAGCAGTACTTC. As protein: CSVRGGSSYEQYF.

This clone appeared a single time. The chain joins TRBV9 to TRBJ2-1, with 9 bases matching TRBD1. Germline V lookup: CDR1 SGDLS, CDR2 YYNGEE. The CDR3 consists of 16 residues. V was clipped by 1 base and J by 4 bases; unmatched bases: 6. The CDR3 is CASSVSDRGSYNEQFF. The CDR3 DNA sequence: TGTGCCAGCAGCGTATCTGACAGGGGGAGTTACAATGAGCAGTTCTTC. Based on the CDR3 plus reference TRBV9 and TRBJ2-1, the full variable domain is DSGVTQTPKHLITATGQRVTLRCSPRSGDLSVYWYQQSLDQGLQFLIQYYNGEERAKGNILERFSAQQFPDLHSELNLSSLELGDSALYFCASSVSDRGSYNEQFFGPGTRLTVL.

The chain couples TRBV2 to TRBJ1-1; D might be TRBD1 (6 bases). CDR3 length: 13 amino acids. V dropped 6 bases and J dropped 1 base, with 9 bases sitting between them. Germline CDR1 reads SNHLY; CDR2 reads FYNNEI. CDR3 nucleotides: TGTGCCAGCAGAGAGGACAGGAACACTGAAGCTTTCTTT. This gives the protein CASREDRNTEAFF.

V and J are TRBV15 and TRBJ2-3; D is perhaps TRBD1 (5 bases). The CDR3 covers 16 residues. Between the trimmed V and J ends, which lost 5 bases and 3 bases, there was a span of 18 bases. Germline V gene lookup returns CDR1 LNHNV and CDR2 YYDKDF (reference sequence). CDR3 bases: TGTGCCACCAGCTCCACCTCGTTAGGGGAAACAGATACGCAGTATTTT. Encoded protein: CATSSTSLGETDTQYF.